The 7 T cell receptor beta chains below all came from one sample that was sequenced in a study of control samples from healthy donors and cancer patients. Sequencing used immunoSEQ multiplex PCR; TCRdb keeps in-frame clones, though not all of them. The table shows approximately 220,000 clones, with about 95% occurring only once. Sequenced input: blood. These receptors were obtained from a man aged 45 to 65 in good health.

Written as DNA, the CDR3 is TGCGCCAGCAGCCGGGACTTAGAGCAGTACTTC. Protein sequence: CASSRDLEQYF. The rearrangement links TRBV5-1 to TRBJ2-7, with a possible D match to TRBD2 (6 bases). V was trimmed by 4 bases and J by 7 bases, leaving 9 bases between them. CDR3 length: 11 residues. CDR1 SGHRS and CDR2 YFSETQ come from the germline V gene.

This clone was picked up one time. V gene TRBV30 combines with J gene TRBJ1-3; no clear D. The CDR3 contains 11 residues. Germline values: CDR1 GTSNPN, CDR2 SVGIG (reference sequence). Trimming shortened V by 5 bases and J by 7 bases, and 9 bases separated the two germline ends. CDR3 protein: CAWVSYNTIYF. For the CDR3, the DNA is TGTGCCTGGGTTTCTTATAACACCATATATTTT.

The chain carries TRBV15 and TRBJ2-2; no firm D call. V lost 4 bases and J 4 bases, leaving 7 bases between the germline ends. Germline CDR1 and CDR2: LNHNV and YYDKDF (reference sequence). The CDR3 runs 13 residues. CDR3 protein: CATSNWGTGELFF. CDR3 DNA sequence: TGTGCCACCAGCAACTGGGGCACCGGGGAGCTGTTTTTT.

The rearrangement joins TRBV11-3 to TRBJ2-6; D uncertain. V was shortened by 0 bases and J by 8 bases, with 11 bases between the two germline ends. CDR3 size: 15 residues. The germline V gene encodes CDR1 SGHNT and CDR2 YENEEA. The CDR3 reads CASSLDSRSSNVLTF. DNA for the CDR3: TGTGCCAGCAGCTTAGATAGCAGGTCCTCCAACGTCCTGACTTTC. The full variable domain, its missing parts supplied by reference TRBV11-3 and TRBJ2-6, is EAGVVQSPRYKIIEKKQPVAFWCNPISGHNTLYWYLQNLGQGPELLIRYENEEAVDDSQLPKDRFSAERLKGVDSTLKIQPAELGDSAVYLCASSLDSRSSNVLTFGAGSRLTVL.

The gene calls are TRBV6-5 and TRBJ1-6, with 10 bases lining up with TRBD1. CDR1 and CDR2 from the germline V gene are MNHEY and SVGAGI. The CDR3 runs to 15 residues. The trim removed 9 bases at V and 6 bases at J, leaving 8 bases unmatched. CDR3 amino acids: CASSNRDRGNSPLHF. In DNA form, the CDR3 reads TGTGCCAGTAGCAACCGGGACAGGGGTAATTCACCCCTCCACTTT.

The rearrangement links TRBV7-9 to TRBJ1-3; tentative D call: TRBD1 (5 bases). V was clipped by 5 bases and J by 0 bases, with 8 bases between them. Germline V lookup: CDR1 SEHNR, CDR2 FQNEAQ (reference sequence). The CDR3 has 14 residues. For the CDR3, the DNA is TGTGCCAGCAGCCGCCAGGGCTCTGGAAACACCATATATTTT. As protein: CASSRQGSGNTIYF.

V gene TRBV27 combines with J gene TRBJ1-2; no clear D. Germline-derived CDR1 and CDR2 are MNHEY and SMNVEV (reference sequence). Trimming left V 8 bases short and J 0 bases short, with 10 bases between. The CDR3 is 13 residues long. The CDR3 reads CASGGSSNYGYTF. The CDR3 nucleotides read TGTGCCAGCGGTGGAAGTTCTAACTATGGCTACACCTTC.